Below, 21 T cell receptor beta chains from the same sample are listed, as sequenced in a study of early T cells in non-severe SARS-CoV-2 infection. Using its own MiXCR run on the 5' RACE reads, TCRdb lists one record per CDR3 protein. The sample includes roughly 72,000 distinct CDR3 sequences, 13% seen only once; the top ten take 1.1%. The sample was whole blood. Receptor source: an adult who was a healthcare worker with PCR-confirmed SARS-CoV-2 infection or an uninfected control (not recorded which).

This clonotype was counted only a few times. CDR3 region: CSAPGGGNEQYF. The CDR3 nucleotides are TGCAGTGCGCCCGGTGGGGGGAACGAGCAGTACTTC. The rearrangement uses TRBV20-1 and TRBJ2-7; perhaps TRBD2 as D (6 bases). CDR1 and CDR2 (germline): DFQATT, SNEGSKA (reference sequence). The CDR3 consists of 12 residues. V shed 6 bases and J shed 5 bases, with 14 bases lying between them.

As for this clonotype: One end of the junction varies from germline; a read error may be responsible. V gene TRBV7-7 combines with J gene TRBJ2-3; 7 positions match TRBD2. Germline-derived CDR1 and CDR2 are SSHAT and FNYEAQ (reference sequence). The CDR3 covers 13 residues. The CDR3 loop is CASSLEGGTPQYF. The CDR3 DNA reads TGTGCTAGCAGCTTAGAGGGAGGGACCCCGCAGTATTTT.

The CDR3 is CASSSRTDPTIQETQYF. The CDR3 nucleotides are TGTGCCAGCAGTTCCAGGACGGACCCTACTATTCAAGAGACCCAGTACTTC. The chain recombines TRBV27 with TRBJ2-5; D is uncertain. V was trimmed by 4 bases and J by 2 bases, leaving 20 bases between them. This CDR3 is 17 amino acids long. Per germline, CDR1 MNHEY and CDR2 SMNVEV (reference sequence).

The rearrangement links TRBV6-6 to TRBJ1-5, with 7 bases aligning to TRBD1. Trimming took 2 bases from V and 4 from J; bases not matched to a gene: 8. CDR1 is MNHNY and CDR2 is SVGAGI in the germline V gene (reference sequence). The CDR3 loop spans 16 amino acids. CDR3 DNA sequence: TGTGCCAGCAGTTACCAGCCCGGGACAGATAATCAGCCCCAGCATTTT. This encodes CASSYQPGTDNQPQHF.

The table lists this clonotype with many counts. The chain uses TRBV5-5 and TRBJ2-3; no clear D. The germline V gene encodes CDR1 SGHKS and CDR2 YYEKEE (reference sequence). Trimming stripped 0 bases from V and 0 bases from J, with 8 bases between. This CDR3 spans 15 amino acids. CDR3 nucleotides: TGTGCCAGCAGCTTGGCCCCCGTTAGCACAGATACGCAGTATTTT. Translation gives CASSLAPVSTDTQYF.

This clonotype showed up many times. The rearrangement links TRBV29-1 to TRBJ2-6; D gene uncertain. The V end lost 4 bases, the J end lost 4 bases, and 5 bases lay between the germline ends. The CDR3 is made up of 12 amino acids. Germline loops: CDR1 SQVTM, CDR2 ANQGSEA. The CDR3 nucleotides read TGCAGCGTTGTTGAGGGGGCCAACGTCCTGACTTTC. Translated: CSVVEGANVLTF.

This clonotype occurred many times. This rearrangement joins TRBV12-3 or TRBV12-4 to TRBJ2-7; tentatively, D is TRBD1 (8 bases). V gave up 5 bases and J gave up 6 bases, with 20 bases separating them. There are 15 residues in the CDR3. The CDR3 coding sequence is TGTGCCAGCAGTGGGCTAAAGGACAGGGAGGGCGAGCAGTACTTC. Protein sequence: CASSGLKDREGEQYF.

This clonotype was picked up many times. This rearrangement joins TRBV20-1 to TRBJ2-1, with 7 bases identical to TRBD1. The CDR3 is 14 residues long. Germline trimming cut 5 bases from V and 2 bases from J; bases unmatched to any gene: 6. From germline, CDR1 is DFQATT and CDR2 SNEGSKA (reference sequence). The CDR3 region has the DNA TGCAGTGCTCGTAGGGGGCTCGCCTACAATGAGCAGTTCTTC. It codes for CSARRGLAYNEQFF.

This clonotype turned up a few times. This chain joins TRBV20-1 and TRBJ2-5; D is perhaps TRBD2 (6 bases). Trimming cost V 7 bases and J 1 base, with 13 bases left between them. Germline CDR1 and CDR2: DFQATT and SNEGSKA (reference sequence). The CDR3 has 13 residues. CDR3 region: CSVWTTSQETQYF. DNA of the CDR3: TGCAGTGTCTGGACTACCAGCCAAGAGACCCAGTACTTC.

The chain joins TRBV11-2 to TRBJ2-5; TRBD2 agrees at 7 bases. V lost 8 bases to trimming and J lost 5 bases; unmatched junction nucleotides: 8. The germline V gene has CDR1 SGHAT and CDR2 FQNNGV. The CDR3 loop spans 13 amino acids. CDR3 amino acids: CASSLGGSETQYF. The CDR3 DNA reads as TGTGCCAGCTCCCTCGGGGGGAGTGAGACCCAGTACTTC.

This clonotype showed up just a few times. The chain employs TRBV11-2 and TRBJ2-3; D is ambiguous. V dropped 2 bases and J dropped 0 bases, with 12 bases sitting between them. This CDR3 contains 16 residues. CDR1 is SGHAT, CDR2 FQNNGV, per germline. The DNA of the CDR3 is TGTGCCAGCAGCTTATACTCGTTCTCTAGCACAGATACGCAGTATTTT. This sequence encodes CASSLYSFSSTDTQYF. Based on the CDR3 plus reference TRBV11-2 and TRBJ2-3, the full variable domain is EAGVAQSPRYKIIEKRQSVAFWCNPISGHATLYWYQQILGQGPKLLIQFQNNGVVDDSQLPKDRFSAERLKGVDSTLKIQPAKLEDSAVYLCASSLYSFSSTDTQYFGPGTRLTVL.

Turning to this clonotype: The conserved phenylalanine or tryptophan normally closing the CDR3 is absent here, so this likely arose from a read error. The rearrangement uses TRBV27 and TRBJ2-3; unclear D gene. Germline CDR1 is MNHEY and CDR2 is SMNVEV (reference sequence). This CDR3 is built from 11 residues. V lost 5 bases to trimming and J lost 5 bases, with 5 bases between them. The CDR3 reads CASSNGDTQYL. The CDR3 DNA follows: TGTGCCAGCAGTAATGGAGATACGCAGTATCTT.

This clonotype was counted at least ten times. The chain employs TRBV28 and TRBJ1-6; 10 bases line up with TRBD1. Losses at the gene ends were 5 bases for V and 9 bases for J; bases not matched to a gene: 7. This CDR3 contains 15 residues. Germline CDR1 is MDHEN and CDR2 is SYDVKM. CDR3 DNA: TGTGCCAGCAGTCCCCGGGACAGGGGAGGTTCACCCCTCCACTTT. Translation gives CASSPRDRGGSPLHF.

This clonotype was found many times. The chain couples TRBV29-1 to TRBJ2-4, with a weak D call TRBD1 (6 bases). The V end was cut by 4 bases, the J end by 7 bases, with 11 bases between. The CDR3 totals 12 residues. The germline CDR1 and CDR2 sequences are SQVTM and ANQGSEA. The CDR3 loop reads CSVVSQGNIQYF. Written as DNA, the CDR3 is TGCAGCGTTGTGTCCCAGGGGAACATTCAGTACTTC. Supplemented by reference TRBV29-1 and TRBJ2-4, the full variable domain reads SAVISQKPSRDICQRGTSLTIQCQVDSQVTMMFWYRQQPGQSLTLIATANQGSEATYESGFVIDKFPISRPNLTFSTLTVSNMSPEDSSIYLCSVVSQGNIQYFGAGTRLSVL.

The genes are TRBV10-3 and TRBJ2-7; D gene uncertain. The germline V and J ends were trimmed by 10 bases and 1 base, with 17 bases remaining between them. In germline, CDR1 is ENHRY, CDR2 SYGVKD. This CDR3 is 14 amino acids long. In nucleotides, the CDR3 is TGTGCCAGTACCGCATCCCGAAGTTCCTACGAGCAGTACTTC. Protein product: CASTASRSSYEQYF.

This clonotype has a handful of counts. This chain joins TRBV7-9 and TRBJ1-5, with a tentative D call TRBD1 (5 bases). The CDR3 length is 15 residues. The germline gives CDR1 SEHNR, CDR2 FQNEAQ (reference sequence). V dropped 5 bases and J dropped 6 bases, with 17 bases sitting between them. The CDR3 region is CASSLNGQGTQPQHF. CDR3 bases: TGTGCCAGCAGCCTAAACGGCCAGGGCACTCAGCCCCAGCATTTT.

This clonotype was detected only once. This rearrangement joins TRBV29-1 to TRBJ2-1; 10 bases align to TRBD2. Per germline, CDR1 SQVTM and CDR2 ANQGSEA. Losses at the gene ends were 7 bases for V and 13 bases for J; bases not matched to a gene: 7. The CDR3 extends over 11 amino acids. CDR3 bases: TGCAGCGACCAAGCGGGGGGGCTTCAGTTCTTC. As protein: CSDQAGGLQFF.

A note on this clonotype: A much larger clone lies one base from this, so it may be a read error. CDR3 loop: CASRAGGDNQPQHF. CDR3 bases: TGTGCCAGCCGCGCCGGGGGCGACAATCAGCCCCAGCATTTT. This chain connects TRBV28 to TRBJ1-5; a possible D gene is TRBD1 (6 bases). Deletions cut 8 bases from V and 3 bases from J, with 14 bases between. The V gene's germline CDR1 is MDHEN and CDR2 SYDVKM. CDR3 length: 14 residues.

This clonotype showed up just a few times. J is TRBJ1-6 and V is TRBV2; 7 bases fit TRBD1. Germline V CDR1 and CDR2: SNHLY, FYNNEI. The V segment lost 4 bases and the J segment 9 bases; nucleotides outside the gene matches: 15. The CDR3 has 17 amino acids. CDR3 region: CASSGDLTGTESSPLHF. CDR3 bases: TGTGCCAGCAGTGGGGACCTTACCGGGACAGAAAGTTCACCCCTCCACTTT.

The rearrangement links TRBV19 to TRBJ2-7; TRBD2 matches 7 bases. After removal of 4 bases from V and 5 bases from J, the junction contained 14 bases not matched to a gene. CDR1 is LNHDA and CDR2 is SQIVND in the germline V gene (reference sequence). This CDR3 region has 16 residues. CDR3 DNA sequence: TGTGCCAGTAGTAAGCGAAGTGGGAGGGCCTCGGACGAGCAGTACTTC. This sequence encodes CASSKRSGRASDEQYF.

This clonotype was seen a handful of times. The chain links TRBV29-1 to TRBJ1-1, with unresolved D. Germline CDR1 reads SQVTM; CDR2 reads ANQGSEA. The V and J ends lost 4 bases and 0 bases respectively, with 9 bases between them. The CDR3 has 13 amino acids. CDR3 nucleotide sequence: TGCAGCGTTGTAGGCACAATGAACACTGAAGCTTTCTTT. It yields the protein CSVVGTMNTEAFF.